This T cell receptor (beta chain) was retrieved from a study of OX40 agonist ivuxolimab in advanced cancers. Across the study: At 0.01 to 10 mg/kg, ivuxolimab was administered intravenously to patients every 2 weeks. Three patients, one with hepatocellular carcinoma and two with cutaneous melanoma, responded partially.

The sampling schedule covered blood at baseline, cycle 4 day 1, and cycle 7 day 1. V was cut by 9 bases and J by 0 bases, with 9 bases left in between. The CDR3 runs 13 residues. Germline V lookup: CDR1 MNHNS, CDR2 SASEGT. A note on this clone: Its antigen is currently unknown.

General study results and limits: Expanded clones were, on average, more numerous among CD8+ T cells than CD4+.

Assay: immunoSEQ multiplex PCR; the TCRdb copy retains only in-frame clones and omits some. The table shows around 40,000 clones, with about 84% occurring only once. This TCR was sampled from an adult with an advanced solid tumor such as melanoma, head and neck, liver or kidney cancer. The chain is built from TRBV6-1 and TRBJ1-5, with D hard to call. The sequences come from CD4+ or CD8+ T cells sorted from blood, collected in a trial of the OX40 agonist ivuxolimab. Here the CDR3 DNA reads TGTGCCAGTCGGGAGGTTAGCAATCAGCCCCAGCATTTT. Its translation: CASREVSNQPQHF.